These T cell receptor beta chains were read from a single sample in a study of blood T cell repertoires in COVID-19. Assay used: immunoSEQ multiplex PCR; TCRdb lists only in-frame clones, some missing. This table has some 220,000 clones, approximately 84% appearing once. Specimen: peripheral blood. The receptors originated from a woman in her sixties or seventies with acute or convalescent COVID-19. The CDR3 runs from the conserved cysteine through the conserved F or W. The D gene is left open where the match is weak. Clone size is given for some rows only: seen once, a few or many times, or a class if the clone is expanded.

CDR3nt: TGTGCCAGCAGCTCCCAGCTAGGGGGCCAGCCCCAGCATTTT; CDR3aa: CASSSQLGGQPQHF; j_gene: TRBJ1-5; abundance: -; v_gene: TRBV7-8; d_gene: TRBD1
CDR3nt: TGTGCCAGCAGATCTACAGGGGGGAAGGTGAACACTGAAGCTTTCTTT; CDR3aa: CASRSTGGKVNTEAFF; j_gene: TRBJ1-1; abundance: -; v_gene: TRBV28; d_gene: TRBD1
CDR3nt: TGCGCCAGCAGCCTTCTAGCGGGGGCTGGGGGAGAGACCCAGTACTTC; CDR3aa: CASSLLAGAGGETQYF; j_gene: TRBJ2-5; abundance: -; v_gene: TRBV5-1; d_gene: TRBD2
CDR3nt: TGTGCCAGATCTCAACGGGTCTCCTACGAGCAGTACTTC; CDR3aa: CARSQRVSYEQYF; j_gene: TRBJ2-7; abundance: -; v_gene: TRBV5-3; d_gene: -
CDR3nt: TGTGCCAGCAGCTCTACAGGGCAGGAAAACACCATATATTTT; CDR3aa: CASSSTGQENTIYF; j_gene: TRBJ1-3; abundance: -; v_gene: TRBV7-2; d_gene: -
CDR3nt: TGCGCCAGCAGCTTGGCAGTATCACCTGGAAACACCATATATTTT; CDR3aa: CASSLAVSPGNTIYF; j_gene: TRBJ1-3; abundance: -; v_gene: TRBV5-1; d_gene: -
CDR3nt: TGTGCCAGCAGCGGGACAGGGGGCGAAAAAGCTTTCTTT; CDR3aa: CASSGTGGEKAFF; j_gene: TRBJ1-1; abundance: -; v_gene: TRBV12-3/TRBV12-4; d_gene: TRBD1
CDR3nt: TGTGCCAGCAGTTTACAACGGGGGGGCTTTTACGAGCAGTACTTC; CDR3aa: CASSLQRGGFYEQYF; j_gene: TRBJ2-7; abundance: -; v_gene: TRBV28; d_gene: TRBD2
CDR3nt: TGTGCCAGCAGTTTGCTAAACTATGGCTACACCTTC; CDR3aa: CASSLLNYGYTF; j_gene: TRBJ1-2; abundance: -; v_gene: TRBV12-3/TRBV12-4; d_gene: -
CDR3nt: TGCGCCAGCAGCGAGGGACAGGGGCATGGCTACACCTTC; CDR3aa: CASSEGQGHGYTF; j_gene: TRBJ1-2; abundance: few; v_gene: TRBV5-1; d_gene: TRBD1
CDR3nt: TGCGCCAGCAGCTTGTCGGGCAGGGGGCATGAGATTCCCTCTGGGGCCAACGTCCTGACTTTC; CDR3aa: CASSLSGRGHEIPSGANVLTF; j_gene: TRBJ2-6; abundance: -; v_gene: TRBV5-1; d_gene: TRBD1
CDR3nt: TGTGCCAGCAGTTACGCAGGGACTTGGCAGTATTTT; CDR3aa: CASSYAGTWQYF; j_gene: TRBJ2-3; abundance: -; v_gene: TRBV6-2/TRBV6-3; d_gene: -
CDR3nt: TGTGCCAGCAGCTTTACAGGGGTCAGCACTGAAGCTTTCTTT; CDR3aa: CASSFTGVSTEAFF; j_gene: TRBJ1-1; abundance: -; v_gene: TRBV7-9; d_gene: TRBD1
CDR3nt: TGTGCCAGCAGTGAAAGCGGGGGGGCCTACGAGCAGTACTTC; CDR3aa: CASSESGGAYEQYF; j_gene: TRBJ2-7; abundance: -; v_gene: TRBV25-1; d_gene: TRBD2